A single sample gave rise to the 8 T cell receptor beta chains below, sequenced in a study of blood T cell repertoires in COVID-19. Here immunoSEQ multiplex PCR was the method, and the copy in TCRdb shows in-frame clones only, minus some. The sample lists 300,000 to 350,000 clones, 87% seen once, with 9.5% to 10% in the top ten. Sample: peripheral blood. These receptors all stem from a man younger than 45 with COVID-19, enrolled during active disease.

The chain combines TRBV7-9 with TRBJ1-2, with D possibly being TRBD1 (6 bases). Trimming took off 1 base at V and 4 bases at J, with 10 bases between the two ends. The CDR3 sequence is 14 residues long. Germline assignment: CDR1 SEHNR and CDR2 FQNEAQ (reference sequence). The CDR3: CASSLGQAFYGYTF. The CDR3 DNA sequence: TGTGCCAGCAGCTTAGGACAGGCTTTCTATGGCTACACCTTC. The full variable domain, completed using reference TRBV7-9 and TRBJ1-2, is DTGVSQNPRHKITKRGQNVTFRCDPISEHNRLYWYRQTLGQGPEFLTYFQNEAQLEKSRLLSDRFSAERPKGSFSTLEIQRTEQGDSAMYLCASSLGQAFYGYTFGSGTRLTVV.

V is TRBV7-9 and J is TRBJ1-2; D unclear. Germline CDR1 reads SEHNR; CDR2 reads FQNEAQ (reference sequence). The CDR3 has 12 residues. V lost 0 bases, J lost 5 bases, and 4 bases lay in between. The CDR3 loop is CASSLAQYGYTF. The CDR3 nucleotides read TGTGCCAGCAGCTTAGCCCAATATGGCTACACCTTC.

The J gene is TRBJ2-5, the V gene TRBV30; TRBD2 is a possible D gene (7 bases). Trimming took off 8 bases at V and 9 bases at J, with 16 bases between the two ends. Germline CDR1 and CDR2: GTSNPN and SVGIG (reference sequence). CDR3 size: 11 residues. The CDR3 nucleotides are TGTGCCGGCACGAGGGAGGGGGCCCAGTACTTC. It is translated as CAGTREGAQYF.

This rearrangement joins TRBV15 to TRBJ2-1, with TRBD2 identical over 12 bases. V was clipped by 9 bases and J by 0 bases; unmatched bases: 6. The CDR3 extends over 16 amino acids. The V gene's germline CDR1 is LNHNV and CDR2 YYDKDF (reference sequence). The CDR3 here is CATGGLAGPSYNEQFF. The DNA of the CDR3 is TGTGCCACGGGGGGACTAGCGGGTCCCTCCTACAATGAGCAGTTCTTC.

CDR3 DNA: TGTGCCAGTCGACAGGCCTCTGGAAACACCATATATTTT. This encodes CASRQASGNTIYF. This chain joins TRBV19 and TRBJ1-3, with D possibly TRBD1 on 6 matching bases. This CDR3 has 13 residues. Germline V lookup: CDR1 LNHDA, CDR2 SQIVND (reference sequence). Trimming pared 8 bases from V and 0 bases from J, leaving 8 bases between.

This chain joins TRBV18 and TRBJ1-2; 8 nucleotides match TRBD1. J was trimmed by 0 bases and V by 1 base; bases with no gene match: 10. CDR1 is KGHSH and CDR2 is LQKENI in the germline V gene. The CDR3 loop spans 18 amino acids. CDR3 nucleotide sequence: TGTGCCAGCTCACCACTATCGGGACAGGTAACCGCTAACTATGGCTACACCTTC. Amino acid sequence: CASSPLSGQVTANYGYTF.

This clone was found once. This rearrangement joins TRBV2 to TRBJ2-5, with D uncertain. Germline values: CDR1 SNHLY, CDR2 FYNNEI. Deletions cut 5 bases from V and 4 bases from J, with 11 bases between. CDR3 length: 13 residues. The CDR3 sequence is CASSPTAGETQYF. As DNA, the CDR3 is TGTGCCAGCAGTCCTACAGCAGGAGAGACCCAGTACTTC.

This clone was counted only a few times. The V gene is TRBV28, the J gene TRBJ1-6; no definite D call. The CDR3 covers 14 residues. Between the trimmed V and J ends, which lost 5 bases and 9 bases, there was a span of 14 bases. CDR1 and CDR2 from the germline V gene are MDHEN and SYDVKM. This CDR3 reads CASSPFVPGSPLHF. The CDR3 DNA reads as TGTGCCAGCAGTCCCTTCGTACCGGGTTCACCCCTCCACTTT.